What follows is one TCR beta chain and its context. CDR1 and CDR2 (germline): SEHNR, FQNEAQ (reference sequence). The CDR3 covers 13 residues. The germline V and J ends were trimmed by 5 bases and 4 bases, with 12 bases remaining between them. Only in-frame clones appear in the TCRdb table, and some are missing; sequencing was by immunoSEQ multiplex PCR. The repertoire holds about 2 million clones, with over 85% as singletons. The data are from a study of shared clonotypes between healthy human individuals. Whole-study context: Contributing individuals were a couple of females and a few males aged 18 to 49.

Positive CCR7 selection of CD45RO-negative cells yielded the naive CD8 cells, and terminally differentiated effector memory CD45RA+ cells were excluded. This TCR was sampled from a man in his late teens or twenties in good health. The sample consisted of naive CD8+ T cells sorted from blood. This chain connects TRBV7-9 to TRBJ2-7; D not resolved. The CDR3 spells CASSPAAVYEQYF. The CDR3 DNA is TGTGCCAGCAGCCCGGCGGCGGTTTACGAGCAGTACTTC.